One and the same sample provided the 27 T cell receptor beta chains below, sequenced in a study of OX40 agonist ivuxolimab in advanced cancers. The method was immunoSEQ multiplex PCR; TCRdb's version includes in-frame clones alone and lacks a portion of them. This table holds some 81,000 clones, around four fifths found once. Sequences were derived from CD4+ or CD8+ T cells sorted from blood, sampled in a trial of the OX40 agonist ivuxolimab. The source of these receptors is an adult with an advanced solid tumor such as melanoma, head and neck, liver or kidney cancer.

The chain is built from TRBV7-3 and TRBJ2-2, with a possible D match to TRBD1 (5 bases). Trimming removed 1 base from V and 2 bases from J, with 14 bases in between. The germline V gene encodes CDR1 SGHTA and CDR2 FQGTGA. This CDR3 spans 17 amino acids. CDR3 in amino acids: CASSLSSTTANTGELFF. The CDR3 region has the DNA TGTGCCAGCAGCTTAAGTTCGACGACAGCTAACACCGGGGAGCTGTTTTTT.

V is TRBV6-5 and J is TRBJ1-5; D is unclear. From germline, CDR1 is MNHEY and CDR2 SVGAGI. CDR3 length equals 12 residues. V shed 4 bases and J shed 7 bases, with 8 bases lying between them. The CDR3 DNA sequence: TGTGCCAGCAGTTGGTTAGGACAGCCCCAGCATTTT. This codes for CASSWLGQPQHF.

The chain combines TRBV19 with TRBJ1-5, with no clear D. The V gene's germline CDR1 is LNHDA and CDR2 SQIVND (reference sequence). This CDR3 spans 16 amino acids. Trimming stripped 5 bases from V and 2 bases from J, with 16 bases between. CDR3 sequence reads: CASSSRQLGRNQPQHF. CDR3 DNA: TGTGCCAGTAGTTCAAGGCAACTTGGTCGCAATCAGCCCCAGCATTTT.

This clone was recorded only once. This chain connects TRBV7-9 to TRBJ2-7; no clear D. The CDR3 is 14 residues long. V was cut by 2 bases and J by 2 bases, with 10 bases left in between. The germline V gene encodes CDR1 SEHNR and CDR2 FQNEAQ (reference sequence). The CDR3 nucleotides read TGTGCCAGCAGCTTATTGGACGGACCCTACGAGCAGTACTTC. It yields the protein CASSLLDGPYEQYF.

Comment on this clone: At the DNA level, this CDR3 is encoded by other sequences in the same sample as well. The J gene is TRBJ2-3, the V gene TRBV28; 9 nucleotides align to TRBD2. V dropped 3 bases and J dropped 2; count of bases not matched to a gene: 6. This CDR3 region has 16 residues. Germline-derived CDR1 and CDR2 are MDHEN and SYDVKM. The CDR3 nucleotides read TGTGCCAGCAGTTTGGGCGCTAGCGGGGACACAGATACGCAGTATTTT. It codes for CASSLGASGDTDTQYF.

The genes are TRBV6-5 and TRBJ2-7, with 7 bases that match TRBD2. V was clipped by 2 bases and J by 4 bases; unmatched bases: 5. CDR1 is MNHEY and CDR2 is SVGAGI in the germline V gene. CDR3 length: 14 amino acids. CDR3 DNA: TGTGCCAGCAGTTACGGGGCGGGAGCTTACGAGCAGTACTTC. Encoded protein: CASSYGAGAYEQYF.

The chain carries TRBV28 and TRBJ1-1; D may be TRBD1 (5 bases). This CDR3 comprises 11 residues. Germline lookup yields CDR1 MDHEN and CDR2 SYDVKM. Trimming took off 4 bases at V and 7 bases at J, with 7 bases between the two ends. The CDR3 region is CASSYTGEAFF. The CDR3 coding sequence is TGTGCCAGCAGTTATACAGGTGAAGCTTTCTTT.

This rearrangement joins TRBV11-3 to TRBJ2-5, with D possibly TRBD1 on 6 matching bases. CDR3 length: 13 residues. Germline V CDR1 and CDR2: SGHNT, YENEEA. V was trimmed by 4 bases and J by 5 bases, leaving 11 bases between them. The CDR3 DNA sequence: TGTGCCAGCAGCTCACAGGGAGACGAGACCCAGTACTTC. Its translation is CASSSQGDETQYF.

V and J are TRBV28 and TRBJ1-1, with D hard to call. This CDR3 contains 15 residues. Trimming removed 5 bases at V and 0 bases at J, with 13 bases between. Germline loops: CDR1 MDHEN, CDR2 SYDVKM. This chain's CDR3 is CASSTPRLMNTEAFF. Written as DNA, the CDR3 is TGTGCCAGCAGTACCCCCAGGCTGATGAACACTGAAGCTTTCTTT.

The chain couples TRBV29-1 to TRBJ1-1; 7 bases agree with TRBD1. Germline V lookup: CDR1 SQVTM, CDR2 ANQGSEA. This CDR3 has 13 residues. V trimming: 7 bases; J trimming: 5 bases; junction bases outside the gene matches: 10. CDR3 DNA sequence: TGCAGCGCCGACCCCAGGGGGAGGACTGAAGCTTTCTTT. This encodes CSADPRGRTEAFF.

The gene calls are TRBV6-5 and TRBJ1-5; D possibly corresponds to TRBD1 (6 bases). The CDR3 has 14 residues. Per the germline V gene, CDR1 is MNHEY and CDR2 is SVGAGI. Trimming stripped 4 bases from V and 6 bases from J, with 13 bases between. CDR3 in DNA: TGTGCCAGCAGTTCACGACAGGTCGGTCAGCCCCAGCATTTT. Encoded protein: CASSSRQVGQPQHF.

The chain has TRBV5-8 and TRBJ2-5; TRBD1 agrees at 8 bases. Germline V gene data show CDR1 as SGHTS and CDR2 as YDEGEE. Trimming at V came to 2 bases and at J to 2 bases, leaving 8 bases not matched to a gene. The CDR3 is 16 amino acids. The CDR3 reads CASSFGTGDYQETQYF. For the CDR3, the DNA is TGTGCCAGCAGCTTCGGGACAGGAGACTATCAAGAGACCCAGTACTTC.

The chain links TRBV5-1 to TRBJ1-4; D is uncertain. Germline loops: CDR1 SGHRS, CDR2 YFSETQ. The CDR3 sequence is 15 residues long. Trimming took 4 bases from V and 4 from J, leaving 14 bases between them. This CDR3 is CASSPRKDYNEKLFF. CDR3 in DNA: TGCGCCAGCAGCCCGCGGAAGGACTATAATGAAAAACTGTTTTTT.

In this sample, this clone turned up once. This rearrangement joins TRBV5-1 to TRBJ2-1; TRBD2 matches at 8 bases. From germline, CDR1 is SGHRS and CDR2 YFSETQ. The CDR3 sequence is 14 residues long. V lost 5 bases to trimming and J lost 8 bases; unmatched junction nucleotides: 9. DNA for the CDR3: TGCGCCAGCAGTACTACGGGAGGGGCGTATGAGCAGTTCTTC. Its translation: CASSTTGGAYEQFF. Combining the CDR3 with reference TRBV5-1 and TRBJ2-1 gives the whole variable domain KAGVTQTPRYLIKTRGQQVTLSCSPISGHRSVSWYQQTPGQGLQFLFEYFSETQRNKGNFPGRFSGRQFSNSRSEMNVSTLELGDSALYLCASSTTGGAYEQFFGPGTRLTVL.

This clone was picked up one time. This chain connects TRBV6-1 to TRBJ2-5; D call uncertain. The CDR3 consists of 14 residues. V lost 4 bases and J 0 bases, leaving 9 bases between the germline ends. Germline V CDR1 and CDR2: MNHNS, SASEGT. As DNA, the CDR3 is TGTGCCAGCAGTGCAGACACATACCAAGAGACCCAGTACTTC. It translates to CASSADTYQETQYF.

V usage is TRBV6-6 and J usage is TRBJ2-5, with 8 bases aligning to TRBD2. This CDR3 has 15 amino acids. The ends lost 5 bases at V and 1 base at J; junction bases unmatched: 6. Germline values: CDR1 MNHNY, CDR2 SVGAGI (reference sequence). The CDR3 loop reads CASSPPGGGQETQYF. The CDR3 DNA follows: TGTGCCAGCAGTCCTCCCGGGGGGGGCCAAGAGACCCAGTACTTC.

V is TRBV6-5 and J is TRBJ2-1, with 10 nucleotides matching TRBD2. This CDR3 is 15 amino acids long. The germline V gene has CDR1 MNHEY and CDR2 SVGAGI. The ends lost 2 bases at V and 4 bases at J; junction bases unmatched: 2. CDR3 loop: CASSYGTSAYNEQFF. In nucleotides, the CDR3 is TGTGCCAGCAGTTACGGGACTAGCGCATACAATGAGCAGTTCTTC.

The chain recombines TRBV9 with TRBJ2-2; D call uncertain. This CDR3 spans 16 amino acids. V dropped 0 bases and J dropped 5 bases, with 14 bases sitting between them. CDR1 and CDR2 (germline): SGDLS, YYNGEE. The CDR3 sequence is CASSVASLGRTGELFF. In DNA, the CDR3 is TGTGCCAGCAGCGTAGCTTCCCTAGGAAGGACCGGGGAGCTGTTTTTT.

CDR3 sequence reads: CASSLPTGAPNEKLFF. The CDR3 DNA reads TGTGCCAGCAGCTTGCCTACGGGGGCGCCTAATGAAAAACTGTTTTTT. The chain combines TRBV5-5 with TRBJ1-4, with D perhaps TRBD1 (6 bases). The V gene's germline CDR1 is SGHKS and CDR2 YYEKEE (reference sequence). Trimming pared 1 base from V and 3 bases from J, leaving 13 bases between. The CDR3 contains 16 residues.

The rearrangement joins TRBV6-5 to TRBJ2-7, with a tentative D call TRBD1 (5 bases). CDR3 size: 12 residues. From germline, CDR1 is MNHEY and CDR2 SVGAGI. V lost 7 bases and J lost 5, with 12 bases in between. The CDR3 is CASTSGFHEQYF. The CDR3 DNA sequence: TGTGCCAGCACTTCAGGGTTCCACGAGCAGTACTTC.

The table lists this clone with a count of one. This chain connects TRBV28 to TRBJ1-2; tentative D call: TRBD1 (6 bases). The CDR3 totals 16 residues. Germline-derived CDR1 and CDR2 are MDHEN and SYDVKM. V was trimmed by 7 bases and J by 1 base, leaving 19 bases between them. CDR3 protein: CASTLGGGGSNYGYTF. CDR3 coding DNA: TGTGCCAGCACTCTGGGTGGAGGGGGAAGTAACTATGGCTACACCTTC.

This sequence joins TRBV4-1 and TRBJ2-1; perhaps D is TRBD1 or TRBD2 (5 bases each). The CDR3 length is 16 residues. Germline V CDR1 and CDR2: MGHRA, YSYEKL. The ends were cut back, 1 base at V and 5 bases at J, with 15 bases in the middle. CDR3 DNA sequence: TGCGCCAGCAGCCAAGGCGACATTAGGGGAGACAATGAGCAGTTCTTC. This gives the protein CASSQGDIRGDNEQFF.

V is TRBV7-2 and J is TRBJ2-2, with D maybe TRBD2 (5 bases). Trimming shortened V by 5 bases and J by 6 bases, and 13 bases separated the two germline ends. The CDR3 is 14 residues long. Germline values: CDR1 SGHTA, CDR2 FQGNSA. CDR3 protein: CASSKSRGAGELFF. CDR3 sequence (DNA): TGTGCCAGCAGCAAATCACGGGGAGCCGGGGAGCTGTTTTTT.

CDR3: CASSLSDRGRGYGYTF. CDR3 bases: TGTGCCAGCAGTTTATCGGACAGGGGGCGCGGCTATGGCTACACCTTC. V is TRBV27 and J is TRBJ1-2, with 11 bases identical to TRBD1. The V and J ends lost 0 bases and 4 bases, in that order; junction bases with no gene match: 4. The germline gives CDR1 MNHEY, CDR2 SMNVEV (reference sequence). CDR3 size: 16 residues.

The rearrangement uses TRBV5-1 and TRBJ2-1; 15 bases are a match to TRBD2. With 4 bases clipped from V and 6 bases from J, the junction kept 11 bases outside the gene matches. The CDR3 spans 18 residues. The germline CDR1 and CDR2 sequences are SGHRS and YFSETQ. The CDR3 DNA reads TGCGCCAGCAGCCTCCGGACTAGCGGGGGGGCCGTGGTCAATGAGCAGTTCTTC. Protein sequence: CASSLRTSGGAVVNEQFF.

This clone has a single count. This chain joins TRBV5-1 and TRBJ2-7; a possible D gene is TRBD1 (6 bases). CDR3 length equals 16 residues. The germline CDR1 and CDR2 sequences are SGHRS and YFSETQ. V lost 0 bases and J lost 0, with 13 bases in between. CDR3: CASSLGLWDTSYEQYF. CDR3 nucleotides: TGCGCCAGCAGCTTGGGGCTTTGGGACACCTCCTACGAGCAGTACTTC.

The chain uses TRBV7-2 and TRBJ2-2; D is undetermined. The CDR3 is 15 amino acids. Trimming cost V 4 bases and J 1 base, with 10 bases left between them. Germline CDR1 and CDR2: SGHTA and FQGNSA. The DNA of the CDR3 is TGTGCCAGCAGCTCCAGGACCATGAACACCGGGGAGCTGTTTTTT. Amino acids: CASSSRTMNTGELFF. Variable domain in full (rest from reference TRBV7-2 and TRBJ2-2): GAGVSQSPSNKVTEKGKDVELRCDPISGHTALYWYRQSLGQGLEFLIYFQGNSAPDKSGLPSDRFSAERTGGSVSTLTIQRTQQEDSAVYLCASSSRTMNTGELFFGEGSRLTVL.